The entry below gives a single T cell receptor (beta chain) sequence along with its context. The antigen is undetermined. TCRdb itself ran the 5' RACE reads through MiXCR, one entry per CDR3 protein. The profile shows hundreds of thousands of distinct CDR3 sequences, about 18% of them singletons. These data are taken from a study of identical twins. Study observations and caveats: For out-of-frame alpha sequences shared by twins, low generation probability was in excess.

This CDR3 is 15 amino acids long. Per germline, CDR1 MNHEY and CDR2 SMNVEV (reference sequence). Trimming cost V 4 bases and J 0 bases, with 13 bases left between them. These data were likewise used in another study, on T cells expressing NK-cell markers. That paper states: Sequencing of TCR beta repertoires drew on sorted CD3+CD56+NKG2C+, CD3+CD56+NKG2C- and CD3+CD56-NKG2C+ T cells. Out of eight donors sequenced, seven tested HCMV-seropositive and the remaining one seronegative. In roughly six donors, dominant NKG2C+ clonotypes were roughly 1.0-8% of CD8+ T cells.

The source of this sequence is a woman under 30 in good health. Sequenced sample: PBMCs. The chain couples TRBV27 to TRBJ2-7; D might be TRBD2 (6 bases). The CDR3 sequence is CASSSGVEGSYEQYF. The CDR3 nucleotides are TGTGCCAGCAGTTCGGGAGTCGAAGGCTCCTACGAGCAGTACTTC.